These 2 T cell receptor beta chains were all obtained from the same sample, sequenced in a study of OX40 agonist ivuxolimab in advanced cancers. Clones were sequenced by immunoSEQ multiplex PCR, and TCRdb holds only the in-frame ones, with some missing. The profile shows tens of thousands of clones, roughly 88% of them singletons. The input for sequencing was CD4+ or CD8+ T cells sorted from blood, taken in a trial of the OX40 agonist ivuxolimab. The receptor source for this set is an adult with an advanced solid tumor such as melanoma, head and neck, liver or kidney cancer.

Notes on this clone: Different DNA sequences within this sample yield the same CDR3. This sequence joins TRBV30 and TRBJ2-7; D not certain. There are 11 residues in the CDR3. V was shortened by 0 bases and J by 2 bases, with 2 bases between the two germline ends. Germline V gene sequence: CDR1 GTSNPN, CDR2 SVGIG (reference sequence). CDR3 sequence reads: CAWSVAYEQYF. In DNA form, the CDR3 reads TGTGCCTGGAGTGTGGCCTACGAGCAGTACTTC.

The CDR3: CASSKTGGRELFF. CDR3 DNA sequence: TGTGCCAGCAGTAAGACAGGGGGCAGGGAGCTGTTTTTT. The chain employs TRBV2 and TRBJ2-2; 10 bases are shared with TRBD1. V was pared by 5 bases and J by 9 bases, with 3 bases of the junction left unmatched. Germline CDR1 reads SNHLY; CDR2 reads FYNNEI. The CDR3 consists of 13 residues.